The T cell receptor (beta chain) under discussion was sequenced for a study of T cell changes during pregnancy in multiple sclerosis. This clone was counted a single time. Germline V gene sequence: CDR1 MNHEY, CDR2 SMNVEV (reference sequence). This CDR3 spans 15 amino acids. V was cut by 5 bases and J by 6 bases, with 20 bases left in between. The data were produced by immunoSEQ multiplex PCR, yet TCRdb's version contains in-frame clones alone and is incomplete. The table includes tens of thousands of clones, around 92% detected once. The TCR was taken from a female donor in good health, enrolled as a control in a pregnancy study. The sequenced sample was peripheral blood, obtained in the third trimester of pregnancy. The rearrangement uses TRBV27 and TRBJ2-7, with D possibly being TRBD2 (6 bases). The CDR3 coding sequence is TGTGCCAGCAGTAGGGGACTGAGGCTGGGGTTCGAGCAGTACTTC. Its translation: CASSRGLRLGFEQYF.